Below are 3 T cell receptor beta chains sequenced from a single sample in a study of shared clonotypes between healthy human individuals. Here immunoSEQ multiplex PCR was the method, and the copy in TCRdb shows in-frame clones only, minus some. The sample lists about 700,000 clones, about 91% seen once, with approximately 25% in the top ten. Cells designated naive CD8 were CD45RO-negative and were positively selected for CCR7, with terminally differentiated effector memory CD45RA+ cells excluded. Sample: naive CD8+ T cells sorted from blood. The receptors come from a man aged 25 to 40 in good health.

This clone came up once. This rearrangement joins TRBV5-1 to TRBJ2-1; D ambiguous. CDR1 and CDR2 (germline): SGHRS, YFSETQ. The CDR3 runs to 13 residues. V lost 7 bases and J lost 0, with 8 bases in between. DNA for the CDR3: TGCGCCAGCGCGTTAAGCTCCTACAATGAGCAGTTCTTC. Translated: CASALSSYNEQFF.

The V gene is TRBV23-1, the J gene TRBJ2-7; D might be TRBD1 (6 bases). TRBV23-1 is annotated as an ORF whose role is uncertain. V was shortened by 11 bases and J by 11 bases, with 19 bases between the two germline ends. The CDR3 covers 11 residues. The CDR3 bases are TGCGCCGGAAACCCGACAGGTACTAAGTACTTC. As protein: CAGNPTGTKYF.

This clone was picked up one time. The chain joins TRBV6-1 to TRBJ1-2, with TRBD1 as a possible D gene (6 bases). CDR3 length: 13 amino acids. The ends were cut back, 7 bases at V and 4 bases at J, with 13 bases in the middle. Germline V lookup: CDR1 MNHNS, CDR2 SASEGT. The CDR3 is CASIQTGLYGYTF. In nucleotides, the CDR3 is TGTGCCAGCATTCAGACAGGTCTCTATGGCTACACCTTC.